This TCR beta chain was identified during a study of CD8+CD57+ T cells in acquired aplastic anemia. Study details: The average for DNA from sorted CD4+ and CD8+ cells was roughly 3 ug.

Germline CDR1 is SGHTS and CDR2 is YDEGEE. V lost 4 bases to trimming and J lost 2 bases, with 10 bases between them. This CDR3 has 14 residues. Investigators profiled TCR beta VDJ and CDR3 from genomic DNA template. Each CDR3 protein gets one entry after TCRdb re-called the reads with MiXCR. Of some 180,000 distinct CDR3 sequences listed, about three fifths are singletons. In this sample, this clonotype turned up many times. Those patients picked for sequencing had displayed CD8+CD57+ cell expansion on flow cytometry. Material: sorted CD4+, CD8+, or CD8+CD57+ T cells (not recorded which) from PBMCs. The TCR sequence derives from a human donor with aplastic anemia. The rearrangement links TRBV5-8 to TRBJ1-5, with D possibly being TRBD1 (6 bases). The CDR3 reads CASSPRTGNQPQHF. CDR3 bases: TGTGCCAGCAGCCCACGGACAGGCAATCAGCCCCAGCATTTT.